This is a list of T cell receptor beta chains from one sample in a study of high-grade serous ovarian cancer treatment subgroups. Sequencing used immunoSEQ multiplex PCR; TCRdb keeps in-frame clones, though not all of them. The table shows about 4,000 clones, with approximately 70% occurring only once. The sequenced material came from tumor tissue. These receptors were collected from a human donor with high-grade serous ovarian cancer. CDR3s include the opening cysteine and the closing phenylalanine or tryptophan. The D gene is left open where the match is weak. Where a row states a size, it is once, few, many or the class of an expanded clone; other rows omit it.

few	TRBV6-5	TRBJ1-5	NA	CASRATLLSDQPQHF	TGTGCCAGCAGGGCAACACTGTTGTCGGATCAGCCCCAGCATTTT
NA	TRBV7-9	TRBJ1-6	TRBD1	CASSLGQGFYNSPLHF	TGTGCCAGCAGTTTAGGACAGGGGTTCTATAATTCACCCCTCCACTTT
NA	TRBV29-1	TRBJ2-7	TRBD1	CSVAEDRGYEQYF	TGCAGCGTGGCGGAGGACAGGGGATACGAGCAGTACTTC
NA	TRBV7-9	TRBJ2-2	TRBD1	CARQGADGGELFF	TGTGCCAGACAGGGGGCTGATGGCGGGGAGCTGTTTTTT
NA	TRBV11-2	TRBJ2-1	TRBD1	CASSLEGQIYNEQFF	TGTGCCAGCAGCTTAGAGGGACAGATCTACAATGAGCAGTTCTTC
NA	TRBV4-3	TRBJ1-1	TRBD1	CASSHRSRGLAEAFF	TGCGCCAGCAGCCACCGGAGCAGGGGGCTGGCTGAAGCTTTCTTT
NA	TRBV7-9	TRBJ2-7	NA	CASSHAHGAHEQYF	TGTGCCAGCAGCCATGCTCATGGGGCCCACGAGCAGTACTTC
once	TRBV5-5	TRBJ2-2	TRBD2	CASSYLAGEVNTGELFF	TGTGCCAGCAGCTATCTAGCGGGGGAGGTGAACACCGGGGAGCTGTTTTTT
NA	TRBV18	TRBJ1-2	NA	CASSPQDPNYGYTF	TGTGCCAGCTCACCACAGGATCCAAACTATGGCTACACCTTC
NA	TRBV6-1	TRBJ2-2	TRBD2	CASRRDYSTGELFF	TGTGCCAGCAGAAGGGACTACTCCACCGGGGAGCTGTTTTTT
few	TRBV7-8	TRBJ1-2	TRBD1	CASSLAGTGGNGNYGYTF	TGTGCCAGCAGCTTAGCAGGGACAGGGGGCAATGGTAACTATGGCTACACCTTC
NA	TRBV30	TRBJ1-1	NA	CAWSVLSGAEAFF	TGTGCCTGGAGTGTATTGAGCGGCGCTGAAGCTTTCTTT
NA	TRBV30	TRBJ2-1	NA	CAWSAQGGAYNEQFF	TGTGCCTGGAGTGCCCAGGGGGGCGCCTACAATGAGCAGTTCTTC
once	TRBV7-2	TRBJ1-5	NA	CASSSPGGARYSNQPQHF	TGTGCCAGCAGCTCCCCCGGGGGGGCCAGGTATAGCAATCAGCCCCAGCATTTT
NA	TRBV11-2	TRBJ2-7	NA	CASSVTPYEQYF	TGTGCCAGCAGTGTGACCCCCTACGAGCAGTACTTC
few	TRBV30	TRBJ1-5	NA	CAWSEGVNQPQHF	TGTGCCTGGAGTGAGGGAGTCAATCAGCCCCAGCATTTT